Below are 11 T cell receptor beta chains sequenced from a single sample in a study of technical replicates of blood from four donors (dated 2017 in TCRdb). Library method: the immunoSEQ multiplex PCR assay. This is the immuneACCESS table as TCRdb keeps it, with only in-frame sequences that have V and J called. A part of the clones is gone; compared with another copy, unresolved V genes explain less than half, and the rest is unexplained. The sample table contains 84,000 or so clones; only one count was recorded for 85% to 95% of them. The ten largest clonotypes hold 0.2% to 0.3% of the sample. Sequenced sample: T cells isolated from PBMCs. Receptors were obtained from a human donor in good health.

CDR3 loop: CASSHPMSGTSGRVGTDTQYF. The DNA of the CDR3 is TGTGCCAGCAGCCACCCAATGTCCGGGACTAGCGGGAGAGTTGGCACAGATACGCAGTATTTT. V usage is TRBV4-2 and J usage is TRBJ2-3; TRBD2 aligns across 14 bases. CDR1 is LGHNA, CDR2 YNFKEQ, per germline. The J segment lost 1 base and the V segment lost 3 bases, leaving 15 bases of the junction unmatched. The CDR3 spans 21 residues.

This chain links TRBV14 with TRBJ1-2; D is uncertain. Germline-derived CDR1 and CDR2 are SGHDN and FVKESK. The CDR3 has 13 residues. V was pared by 1 base and J by 7 bases, with 10 bases between. CDR3 coding DNA: TGTGCCAGCAGCCAAGGCGTTGTTTTTGGCTACACCTTC. Its translation is CASSQGVVFGYTF.

J is TRBJ1-2 and V is TRBV18, with D perhaps matching TRBD1 (5 bases). CDR3 length equals 13 residues. From germline, CDR1 is KGHSH and CDR2 LQKENI. The V end lost 2 bases, the J end lost 4 bases, and 8 bases lay between the germline ends. The CDR3 nucleotides are TGTGCCAGCTCACCAGGGCAGGGCTATGGCTACACCTTC. It translates to CASSPGQGYGYTF. Filled out from reference TRBV18 and TRBJ1-2, the complete variable domain reads NAGVMQNPRHLVRRRGQEARLRCSPMKGHSHVYWYRQLPEEGLKFMVYLQKENIIDESGMPKERFSAEFPKEGPSILRIQQVVRGDSAAYFCASSPGQGYGYTFGSGTRLTVV.

The chain combines TRBV27 with TRBJ2-7, with 7 bases identical to TRBD1. The CDR3 totals 17 residues. Germline assignment: CDR1 MNHEY and CDR2 SMNVEV (reference sequence). The V segment lost 5 bases and the J segment 0 bases; nucleotides outside the gene matches: 13. This chain's CDR3 is CASSLRTGRSHSYEQYF. The CDR3, as DNA: TGTGCCAGCAGTCTACGGACAGGAAGATCCCACTCCTACGAGCAGTACTTC.

The CDR3 nucleotides read TGTGCCAGCAGCTTGGCCACAGGGGGCTCCTACGAGCAGTACTTC. The encoded protein is CASSLATGGSYEQYF. The chain carries TRBV5-6 and TRBJ2-7, with TRBD1 matching 8 bases. The CDR3 has 15 amino acids. Germline V gene data show CDR1 as SGHDT and CDR2 as YYEEEE. The trim removed 0 bases at V and 0 bases at J, leaving 2 bases unmatched.

The J gene is TRBJ1-4, the V gene TRBV5-6; 9 nucleotides line up with TRBD1. V lost 1 base and J lost 8; bases outside the gene matches: 9. CDR3 size: 16 residues. CDR1 SGHDT and CDR2 YYEEEE come from the germline V gene. The CDR3: CASSLYLTGGYEKLFF. In nucleotides, the CDR3 is TGTGCCAGCAGCTTGTATTTGACAGGGGGGTACGAAAAACTGTTTTTT.

The chain employs TRBV11-2 and TRBJ1-1, with 10 bases identical to TRBD1. There are 14 residues in the CDR3. The germline V gene has CDR1 SGHAT and CDR2 FQNNGV. V was clipped by 6 bases and J by 6 bases; unmatched bases: 7. CDR3 DNA: TGTGCCAGCAGGGGACAGGGGAACGGGGCTGAAGCTTTCTTT. Encoded protein: CASRGQGNGAEAFF.

This chain connects TRBV28 to TRBJ1-5; 8 bases are a match to TRBD1. V shed 6 bases, J shed 4 bases, and the junction held 8 bases outside the gene matches. The CDR3 sequence is 15 residues long. The germline gives CDR1 MDHEN, CDR2 SYDVKM. CDR3 sequence reads: CASRPDREDNQPQHF. The CDR3 DNA follows: TGTGCCAGCAGACCGGACAGGGAAGATAATCAGCCCCAGCATTTT.

The chain uses TRBV5-6 and TRBJ2-1; 10 positions agree with TRBD2. The length of the CDR3 is 17 residues. Germline lookup yields CDR1 SGHDT and CDR2 YYEEEE. V lost 5 bases and J lost 8; bases outside the gene matches: 16. The CDR3, as DNA: TGTGCCAGCAGGCAGTTCGGGCGTAGCGGGAGGAGAGATGAGCAGTTCTTC. Translation: CASRQFGRSGRRDEQFF.

The V and J genes are TRBV4-2 and TRBJ2-1; maybe TRBD2 (5 bases). The CDR3 totals 17 residues. Germline V gene lookup returns CDR1 LGHNA and CDR2 YNFKEQ. The V and J ends lost 2 bases and 7 bases respectively, with 21 bases between them. The DNA for the CDR3 is TGTGCCAGCAGCCAACCTAAGCGGCAGTACATGGTGAATGAGCAGTTCTTC. It codes for CASSQPKRQYMVNEQFF.

The chain couples TRBV11-3 to TRBJ2-1, with D tentatively TRBD1 (7 bases). The CDR3 covers 16 residues. From germline, CDR1 is SGHNT and CDR2 YENEEA. V lost 2 bases to trimming and J lost 5 bases, with 16 bases between them. The CDR3 DNA sequence: TGTGCCAGCAGCTTATATCCAGGGGGGCTCGACAATGAGCAGTTCTTC. Translation: CASSLYPGGLDNEQFF.